This T cell receptor beta chain was recorded in a study of T-cell reconstitution after alpha-beta-depleted transplantation in children. Notes on this clonotype: Its matching antigen is unknown.

Germline CDR1 SQVTM, CDR2 ANQGSEA. The CDR3 totals 13 residues. V was clipped by 6 bases and J by 3 bases; unmatched bases: 2. General study findings and limits: One year post-transplant, T-cell counts and diversity were largely derived from T cells produced anew. It was reported that alpha-beta T cells came from several hundred expanded graft clones (about two months after transplant).

Unique molecular identifiers were used to barcode this TCRbeta library. MiXCR, run by TCRdb on the PCR reads, gives a single entry per CDR3 protein. The sample has hundreds of thousands of distinct CDR3 sequences; 23% are singletons. The receptor's source is a boy under two years old who had a stem cell transplant for acute myeloid leukemia, so the T cells may come from the graft donor. The sample here was PBMCs, mostly from graft donor cells, taken 360 days after TCRalphabeta/CD19-depleted stem cell transplant. The rearrangement joins TRBV29-1 to TRBJ1-2; 12 nucleotides match TRBD1. The CDR3 reads CSVGQGADYGYTF. CDR3 in DNA: TGCAGCGTGGGACAGGGGGCTGACTATGGCTACACCTTC.